The 27 T cell receptor beta chains below all came from one sample that was sequenced in a study of T-cell reconstitution after alpha-beta-depleted transplantation in children. The library targeted TCRbeta and was prepared with unique molecular identifiers. MiXCR, applied by TCRdb to the PCR reads, yields one record per CDR3 protein. The sample has about a million distinct CDR3 sequences, about 29% seen once. Sequencing used PBMCs, mostly from graft donor cells, obtained 360 days after TCRalphabeta/CD19-depleted stem cell transplant. The receptors stem from a boy less than two years old who had a stem cell transplant for SCID, so the T cells may come from the graft donor.

The gene calls are TRBV4-2 and TRBJ2-3; no firm D call. Germline CDR1 and CDR2: LGHNA and YNFKEQ. V lost 4 bases to trimming and J lost 9 bases, with 17 bases between them. The CDR3 has 14 residues. CDR3 sequence (DNA): TGTGCCAGCAGCCCCCCTCAATCCGTGGGCACGCAGTATTTT. Translated, it gives CASSPPQSVGTQYF.

The gene calls are TRBV12-3 or TRBV12-4 and TRBJ2-6; D is undetermined. The CDR3 is 17 residues long. V was shortened by 7 bases and J by 2 bases, with 18 bases between the two germline ends. CDR3 sequence: CASNRVGPLPGANVLTF. The CDR3, as DNA: TGTGCCAGCAACCGGGTAGGGCCCCTGCCTGGGGCCAACGTCCTGACTTTC.

The chain links TRBV10-3 to TRBJ1-4; D uncertain. Per the germline V gene, CDR1 is ENHRY and CDR2 is SYGVKD. The length of the CDR3 is 15 residues. Trimming removed 11 bases at V and 2 bases at J, with 18 bases between. The DNA of the CDR3 is TGTGCCGCCGCAGCAGTGTTTGGGACTAATGAAAAACTGTTTTTT. Its protein is CAAAAVFGTNEKLFF.

This clonotype has only a few counts. The V call is TRBV20-1, the J call TRBJ2-7; D is unresolved. Germline V CDR1 and CDR2: DFQATT, SNEGSKA (reference sequence). V gave up 3 bases and J gave up 4 bases, with 10 bases separating them. The CDR3 runs to 12 residues. CDR3 amino acids: CSASGRRYEQYF. CDR3 nucleotides: TGCAGTGCTAGTGGCCGACGGTACGAGCAGTACTTC.

This clonotype was seen many times. The chain has TRBV20-1 and TRBJ2-7; TRBD2 matches 10 bases. With V trimmed by 3 bases and J by 0 bases, 11 bases remained unmatched. This CDR3 comprises 17 residues. Germline V gene lookup returns CDR1 DFQATT and CDR2 SNEGSKA (reference sequence). In DNA, the CDR3 is TGCAGTGCTAGTAGGTCTAGCGGGGGACCTAGCTCCTACGAGCAGTACTTC. Translated: CSASRSSGGPSSYEQYF.

This clonotype was recorded a few times. The V and J genes are TRBV19 and TRBJ1-1; weak D call: TRBD1 (5 bases). The CDR3 length is 14 residues. In germline, CDR1 is LNHDA, CDR2 SQIVND (reference sequence). Trimming took off 10 bases at V and 2 bases at J, with 17 bases between the two ends. The CDR3 DNA follows: TGTGCCACCACGACCCAGGGTCTAAACACTGAAGCTTTCTTT. It encodes CATTTQGLNTEAFF.

The chain carries TRBV7-2 and TRBJ2-4, with unresolved D. V lost 8 bases and J 16 bases, leaving 9 bases between the germline ends. Germline V gene sequence: CDR1 SGHTA, CDR2 FQGNSA. The CDR3 is made up of 8 amino acids. The CDR3 region is CASGPSYF. CDR3 sequence (DNA): TGTGCCAGCGGGCCTTCTTACTTC.

The chain recombines TRBV28 with TRBJ2-3; 8 bases agree with TRBD2. CDR1 is MDHEN, CDR2 SYDVKM, per germline. The V segment lost 1 base and the J segment 8 bases; nucleotides outside the gene matches: 5. The CDR3 totals 14 residues. The CDR3 sequence: CASSLLQRERTQYF. The CDR3 DNA reads TGTGCCAGCAGTTTATTACAGCGGGAGCGTACGCAGTATTTT.

This clonotype was counted between two and nine times. This sequence joins TRBV5-1 and TRBJ2-2; a possible D gene is TRBD1 (6 bases). V was shortened by 5 bases and J by 2 bases, with 19 bases between the two germline ends. The CDR3 length is 17 residues. Per the germline V gene, CDR1 is SGHRS and CDR2 is YFSETQ. CDR3 sequence: CASRPMSVDSNTGELFF. CDR3 DNA sequence: TGCGCCAGCAGACCAATGTCGGTGGACAGCAACACCGGGGAGCTGTTTTTT.

J is TRBJ1-6 and V is TRBV12-3 or TRBV12-4; TRBD1 aligns across 7 bases. This CDR3 has 15 residues. Trimming took 5 bases from V and 6 from J; bases not matched to a gene: 7. The chain's CDR3 is CASSPSGQVNSPLHF. The CDR3 DNA reads TGTGCCAGCAGTCCCTCCGGACAGGTTAATTCACCCCTCCACTTT.

A few counts support this clonotype. The J gene is TRBJ2-3, the V gene TRBV2, with D possibly TRBD2 on 6 matching bases. Germline V lookup: CDR1 SNHLY, CDR2 FYNNEI. The V and J ends lost 7 bases and 2 bases respectively, with 13 bases between them. The CDR3 runs 14 residues. The DNA for the CDR3 is TGTGCCAGCATAGCGGTTAGCGTCACAGATACGCAGTATTTT. This translates into CASIAVSVTDTQYF.

In its sample, this clonotype was seen a few times. The V gene is TRBV27, the J gene TRBJ2-1; 7 bases agree with TRBD2. This CDR3 has 15 amino acids. The J segment lost 4 bases and the V segment lost 3 bases, leaving 6 bases of the junction unmatched. The V gene's germline CDR1 is MNHEY and CDR2 SMNVEV (reference sequence). The CDR3 spells CASSFRGVLYNEQFF. CDR3 bases: TGTGCCAGCAGTTTTCGGGGGGTACTATACAATGAGCAGTTCTTC.

This clonotype was counted a single time. This rearrangement joins TRBV5-6 to TRBJ1-6, with D maybe TRBD1 (5 bases). Trimming left V 2 bases short and J 10 bases short, with 10 bases between. The CDR3 runs to 13 residues. Per germline, CDR1 SGHDT and CDR2 YYEEEE. CDR3: CASSFFRTSPLHF. DNA of the CDR3: TGTGCCAGCAGCTTCTTCAGGACATCACCCCTCCACTTT.

This clonotype was seen a few times. This rearrangement joins TRBV18 to TRBJ1-1; 7 bases agree with TRBD1. V trimming: 6 bases; J trimming: 1 base; junction bases outside the gene matches: 11. Germline V gives CDR1 KGHSH, CDR2 LQKENI. This CDR3 spans 16 amino acids. The DNA for the CDR3 is TGTGCCAGCTCCAAACAGGCGGGACAGCCGAACACTGAAGCTTTCTTT. Translating it yields CASSKQAGQPNTEAFF.

This clonotype was observed a handful of times. The chain is built from TRBV20-1 and TRBJ2-3; 13 bases are a match to TRBD2. The CDR3 covers 17 residues. CDR1 is DFQATT, CDR2 SNEGSKA, per germline (reference sequence). V trimming: 0 bases; J trimming: 6 bases; junction bases outside the gene matches: 9. CDR3 sequence: CSARDPGLAGPGDTQYF. The CDR3 DNA is TGCAGTGCTAGAGACCCGGGACTAGCGGGACCGGGGGATACGCAGTATTTT.

The chain recombines TRBV5-1 with TRBJ2-7; TRBD1 agrees at 7 bases. Germline trimming cut 1 base from V and 1 base from J; bases unmatched to any gene: 5. CDR3 length: 15 residues. From germline, CDR1 is SGHRS and CDR2 YFSETQ. The CDR3 reads CASSLSTTGSYEQYF. CDR3 nucleotides: TGCGCCAGCAGCTTGTCTACGACAGGGTCCTACGAGCAGTACTTC.

This clonotype was seen a single time. The CDR3 bases are TGTGCCAGCAGTTTCGGGACGGGTTCTAGGGAGCAGTACTTC. Its protein product is CASSFGTGSREQYF. The rearrangement joins TRBV12-3 or TRBV12-4 to TRBJ2-7; D is possibly TRBD1 or TRBD2 (5 bases each). This CDR3 has 14 residues. V was trimmed by 3 bases and J by 7 bases, leaving 16 bases between them.

This clonotype turned up a few times. This chain uses TRBV6-5 with TRBJ1-2; 7 nucleotides match TRBD1. The V gene end was trimmed by 5 bases and the J gene end by 8 bases; junction bases not matched to a gene: 11. Germline assignment: CDR1 MNHEY and CDR2 SVGAGI. The CDR3 covers 14 residues. CDR3: CASSPPGQWSGYTF. The CDR3 DNA sequence: TGTGCCAGCAGTCCGCCGGGACAGTGGTCGGGCTACACCTTC.

V is TRBV15 and J is TRBJ1-5; tentatively, D is TRBD1 (5 bases). Between the trimmed V and J ends, which lost 8 bases and 0 bases, there was a span of 11 bases. The germline V gene encodes CDR1 LNHNV and CDR2 YYDKDF (reference sequence). The CDR3 contains 14 residues. Here the CDR3 reads CATHDSYSNQPQHF. The CDR3 coding sequence is TGTGCCACCCATGACAGTTATAGCAATCAGCCCCAGCATTTT.

This clonotype occurred a few times. This chain uses TRBV15 with TRBJ2-1; weak D call: TRBD1 (5 bases). The CDR3 is 15 amino acids. Between the trimmed V and J ends, which lost 1 base and 0 bases, there was a span of 7 bases. CDR1 and CDR2 from the germline V gene are LNHNV and YYDKDF (reference sequence). The CDR3 DNA sequence: TGTGCCACCAGCAGAGGACAGACCTCCTACAATGAGCAGTTCTTC. Translating it yields CATSRGQTSYNEQFF.

This clonotype was found many times. The gene calls are TRBV5-1 and TRBJ2-3; no firm D call. Looked up from germline, CDR1 is SGHRS and CDR2 is YFSETQ. Trimming removed 4 bases from V and 4 bases from J, with 4 bases in between. The CDR3 length is 11 residues. This CDR3 reads CASSGSDTQYF. The CDR3 bases are TGCGCCAGCAGCGGGTCAGATACGCAGTATTTT.

This clonotype has more than one count but fewer than ten. This rearrangement joins TRBV11-2 to TRBJ2-1; 9 nucleotides line up with TRBD2. The CDR3 loop spans 21 amino acids. Germline CDR1 is SGHAT and CDR2 is FQNNGV. V gave up 1 base and J gave up 0 bases; unmatched junction bases: 16. DNA of the CDR3: TGTGCCAGCAGCTTAGTTGGGGCGCAGCGGGGGGTCGTCTTCTCCTACAATGAGCAGTTCTTC. It specifies CASSLVGAQRGVVFSYNEQFF.

A single count supports this clonotype. The chain recombines TRBV12-3 or TRBV12-4 with TRBJ2-1; D is uncertain. The CDR3 is 14 residues long. V lost 1 base and J lost 6, with 10 bases in between. In DNA, the CDR3 is TGTGCCAGCAGTTTAGTTCTAAGAGGCAATGAGCAGTTCTTC. Translated, it gives CASSLVLRGNEQFF.

This clonotype was seen a handful of times. The chain has TRBV5-1 and TRBJ2-2, with 9 bases lining up with TRBD1. CDR3 length: 19 residues. Germline CDR1 and CDR2: SGHRS and YFSETQ. V shed 0 bases, J shed 0 bases, and the junction held 9 bases outside the gene matches. This chain's CDR3 is CASSLGGQGLLANTGELFF. As DNA, the CDR3 is TGCGCCAGCAGCTTGGGGGGACAGGGCCTACTCGCGAACACCGGGGAGCTGTTTTTT.

The V call is TRBV7-3, the J call TRBJ2-2, with 9 nucleotides matching TRBD1. Trimming took 2 bases from V and 7 from J; bases not matched to a gene: 5. CDR1 and CDR2 (germline): SGHTA, FQGTGA. This CDR3 is 15 amino acids long. The CDR3 bases are TGTGCCAGCAGCTTAGATGGGACAGGGATCGGGGAGCTGTTTTTT. Translating gives CASSLDGTGIGELFF.

The chain employs TRBV4-2 and TRBJ2-2, with D unresolved. The germline V and J ends were trimmed by 4 bases and 7 bases, with 22 bases remaining between them. This CDR3 is 17 amino acids long. Germline loops: CDR1 LGHNA, CDR2 YNFKEQ. CDR3: CASSPPTATNEGGELFF. CDR3 DNA sequence: TGTGCCAGCAGCCCTCCTACCGCGACAAACGAAGGCGGGGAGCTGTTTTTT.

This clonotype occurred a few times. The V call is TRBV5-1, the J call TRBJ2-3; 11 nucleotides line up with TRBD2. The CDR3 totals 19 residues. Per germline, CDR1 SGHRS and CDR2 YFSETQ. V shed 5 bases and J 2 bases; nucleotides not matched to a gene: 16. This CDR3 reads CASRGHTRTSGYYTDTQYF. Here the CDR3 DNA reads TGCGCCAGCAGGGGGCACACCCGGACTAGCGGGTACTACACAGATACGCAGTATTTT. Looking up the rest from reference TRBV5-1 and TRBJ2-3 gives the full variable domain: KAGVTQTPRYLIKTRGQQVTLSCSPISGHRSVSWYQQTPGQGLQFLFEYFSETQRNKGNFPGRFSGRQFSNSRSEMNVSTLELGDSALYLCASRGHTRTSGYYTDTQYFGPGTRLTVL.